Detailed here is one T cell receptor (beta chain). Antigen unknown. TCRdb reanalysed the 5' RACE reads using MiXCR and keeps one entry per CDR3 protein. The sample shows 470,000 or so distinct CDR3 sequences, roughly 20% of them seen only once. This CDR3 region has 14 residues. V trimming: 5 bases; J trimming: 7 bases; junction bases outside the gene matches: 6. The data originate from a study of T-cell memory formation after mild COVID-19. Whole-study context: There were largely donor-specific TCR clusters.

General study points: Clones which contracted sat mainly in CM and EM if CD4+, and in EMRA if CD8+. The finding that pre-infection memory included some responding clones suggested that cross-reactive memory joined.

The source of this sequence is an adult woman who had mild COVID-19 (a few samples of this study predate the infection). Cell type and time point are not known. This chain joins TRBV12-3 or TRBV12-4 and TRBJ2-3, with TRBD2 matching over 10 bases. The sequenced sample was PBMCs or a T cell subset sorted from them (not recorded which). The CDR3 reads CASSTGTSVNTQYF. In DNA, the CDR3 is TGTGCCAGCAGTACCGGGACTAGCGTCAATACGCAGTATTTT.